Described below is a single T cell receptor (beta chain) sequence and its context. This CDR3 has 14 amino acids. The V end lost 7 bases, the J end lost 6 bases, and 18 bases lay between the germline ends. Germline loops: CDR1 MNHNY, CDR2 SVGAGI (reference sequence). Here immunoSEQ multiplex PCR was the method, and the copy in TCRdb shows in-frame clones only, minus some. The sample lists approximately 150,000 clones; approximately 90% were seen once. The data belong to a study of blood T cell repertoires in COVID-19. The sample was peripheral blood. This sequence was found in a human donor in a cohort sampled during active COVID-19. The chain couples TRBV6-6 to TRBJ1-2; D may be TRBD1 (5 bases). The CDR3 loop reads CASKDGGIFDGYTF. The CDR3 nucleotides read TGTGCCAGCAAAGATGGGGGGATATTTGATGGCTACACCTTC.